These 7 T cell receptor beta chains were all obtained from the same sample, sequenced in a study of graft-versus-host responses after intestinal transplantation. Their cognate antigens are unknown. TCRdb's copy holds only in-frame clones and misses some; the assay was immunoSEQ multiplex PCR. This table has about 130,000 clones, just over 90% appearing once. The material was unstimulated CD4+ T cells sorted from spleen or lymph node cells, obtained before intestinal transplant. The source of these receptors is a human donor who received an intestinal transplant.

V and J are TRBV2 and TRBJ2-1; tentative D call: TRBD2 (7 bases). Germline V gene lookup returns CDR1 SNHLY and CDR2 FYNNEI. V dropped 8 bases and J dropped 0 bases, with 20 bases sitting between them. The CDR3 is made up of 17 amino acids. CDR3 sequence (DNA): TGTGCCAGCGGGCGCGGGGGCATGTTAAGCTCCTACAATGAGCAGTTCTTC. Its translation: CASGRGGMLSSYNEQFF.

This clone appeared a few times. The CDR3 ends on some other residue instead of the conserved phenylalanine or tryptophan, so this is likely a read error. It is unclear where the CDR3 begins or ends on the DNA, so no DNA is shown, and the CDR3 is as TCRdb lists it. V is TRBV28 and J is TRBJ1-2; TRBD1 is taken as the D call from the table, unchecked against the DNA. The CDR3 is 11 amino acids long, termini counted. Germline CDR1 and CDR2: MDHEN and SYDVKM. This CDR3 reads CASSVSGQQLL.

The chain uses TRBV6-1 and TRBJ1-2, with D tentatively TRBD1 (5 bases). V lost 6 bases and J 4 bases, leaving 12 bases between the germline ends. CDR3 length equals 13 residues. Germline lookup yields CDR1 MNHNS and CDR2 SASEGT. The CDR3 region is CASRNRDGYGYTF. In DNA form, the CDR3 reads TGTGCCAGCAGAAACCGGGACGGCTATGGCTACACCTTC.

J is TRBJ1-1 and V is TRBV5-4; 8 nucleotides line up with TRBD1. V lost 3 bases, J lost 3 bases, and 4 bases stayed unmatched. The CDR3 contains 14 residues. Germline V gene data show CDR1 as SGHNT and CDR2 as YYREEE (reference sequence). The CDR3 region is CASSSPQGDTEAFF. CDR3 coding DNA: TGTGCCAGCAGCTCACCACAGGGGGACACTGAAGCTTTCTTT.

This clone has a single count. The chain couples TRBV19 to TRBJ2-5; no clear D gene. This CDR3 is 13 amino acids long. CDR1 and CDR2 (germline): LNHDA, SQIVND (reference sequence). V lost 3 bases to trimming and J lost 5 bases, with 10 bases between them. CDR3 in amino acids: CASSIGRRETQYF. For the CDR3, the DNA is TGTGCCAGTAGTATTGGCAGGCGTGAGACCCAGTACTTC. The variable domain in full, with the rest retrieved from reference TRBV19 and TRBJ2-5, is DGGITQSPKYLFRKEGQNVTLSCEQNLNHDAMYWYRQDPGQGLRLIYYSQIVNDFQKGDIAEGYSVSREKKESFPLTVTSAQKNPTAFYLCASSIGRRETQYFGPGTRLLVL.

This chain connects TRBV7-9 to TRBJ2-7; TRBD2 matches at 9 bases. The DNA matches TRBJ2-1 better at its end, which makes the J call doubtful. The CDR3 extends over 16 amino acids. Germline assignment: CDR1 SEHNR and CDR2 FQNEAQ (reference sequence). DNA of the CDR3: TGTGCCAGCAGCCTCAGAGCGGGGGGCGAATACAATGAGCAGTTCTTC. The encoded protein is CASSLRAGGEYNEQFF.

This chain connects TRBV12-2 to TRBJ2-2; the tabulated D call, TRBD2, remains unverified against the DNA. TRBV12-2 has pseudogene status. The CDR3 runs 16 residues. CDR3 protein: CASRLAGTSGGEELFF. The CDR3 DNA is TGTGCAAGTCGCTTAGCGGGGACTAGCGGGGGGGAGGAGCTGTTTTTT.